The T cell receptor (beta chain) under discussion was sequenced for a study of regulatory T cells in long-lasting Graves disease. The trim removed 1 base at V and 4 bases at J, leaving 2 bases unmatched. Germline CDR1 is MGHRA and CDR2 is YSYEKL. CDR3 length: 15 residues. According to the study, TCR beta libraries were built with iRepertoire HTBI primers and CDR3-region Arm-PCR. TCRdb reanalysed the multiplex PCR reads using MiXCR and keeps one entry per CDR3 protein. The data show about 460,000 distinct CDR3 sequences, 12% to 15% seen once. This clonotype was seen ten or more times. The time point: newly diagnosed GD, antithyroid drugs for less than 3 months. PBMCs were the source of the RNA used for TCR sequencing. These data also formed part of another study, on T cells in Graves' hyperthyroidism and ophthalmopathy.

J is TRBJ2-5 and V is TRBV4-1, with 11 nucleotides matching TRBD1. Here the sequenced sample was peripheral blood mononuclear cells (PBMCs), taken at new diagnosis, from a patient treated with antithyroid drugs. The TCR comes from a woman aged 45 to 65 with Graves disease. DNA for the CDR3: TGCGCCAGCAGCCAAGTCGGGACAGGGGGAGAGACCCAGTACTTC. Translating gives CASSQVGTGGETQYF.